The subject of this entry is one T cell receptor (beta chain). Its antigen remains unidentified. This entry is derived from a study of shared clonotypes between healthy human individuals. General study points: Sharing across four donors was highest in naive CD4 (around 5%) and lowest in memory CD8 (approximately 0.4%). There were few donors, and this limited the genetic and exposure-history diversity represented.

This CDR3 contains 13 residues. The germline V and J ends were trimmed by 3 bases and 4 bases, with 7 bases remaining between them. Germline values: CDR1 SEHNR, CDR2 FQNEAQ (reference sequence). Cells designated naive CD8 were CD45RO-negative and were positively selected for CCR7, with terminally differentiated effector memory CD45RA+ cells excluded. Genomic DNA belonging to each subset was distributed in equal measure over several immunoSEQ plates. The protocol was immunoSEQ multiplex PCR, while the TCRdb copy is restricted to in-frame clones and leaves out a portion. Of about 580,000 clones in the sample, 95% to 98% were seen once.

The sequence came from a man aged 25-40 years in good health. The gene calls are TRBV7-9 and TRBJ1-5, with unresolved D. Specimen: naive CD8+ T cells sorted from blood. The CDR3 DNA reads as TGTGCCAGCAGCTTCGGGTTTAATCAGCCCCAGCATTTT. Residues: CASSFGFNQPQHF.